Listed below are T cell receptor beta chains from one sample, sequenced in a study of vaccination and CD4 T cells after COVID-19. No antigen has been identified for these receptors. TCRdb reanalysed the PCR reads using MiXCR and keeps one entry per CDR3 protein. The repertoire holds under 25,000 distinct CDR3 sequences, with roughly 29% as singletons. The sequenced sample consisted of cultured CD4+ T cells from blood. The receptors originated from a human donor with COVID-19. Each CDR3 is given with its conserved first and last residue. The D gene is left open where the match is weak. Size is omitted from some rows. Given values are once, few, many or a class for expanded clones.

CDR3nt	CDR3aa	abundance	d_gene	len	v_gene	j_gene
TGTGCCAGCAGCGCCCCCCCCGGGCTCCGGTGGGCTGAGCAGTTCTTC	CASSAPPGLRWAEQFF	.	.	16	TRBV11-2	TRBJ2-1
TGTGCCAGCAGCGGCAGGGCTAACTATGGCTACACCTTC	CASSGRANYGYTF	.	.	13	TRBV5-6	TRBJ1-2
TGTGCCAGCAGCTTGTCAGGGAGGACTGAAGCTTTCTTT	CASSLSGRTEAFF	few	.	13	TRBV5-4	TRBJ1-1
TGTGCCAGCTGGTTGTCTGGGTCCAAAAACATTCAGTACTTC	CASWLSGSKNIQYF	few	.	14	TRBV27	TRBJ2-4
TGTGCCAGCAGTGAAGCAGTGAATTATCAGCCCCAGCATTTT	CASSEAVNYQPQHF	.	.	14	TRBV6-1	TRBJ1-5
TGTGCCTGGAGTAATCAGGGGAACACTGAAGCTTTCTTT	CAWSNQGNTEAFF	.	.	13	TRBV30	TRBJ1-1
TGTGCCATCAGTGAGGTGGGTTTATCCGGGGCCAACGTCCTGACTTTC	CAISEVGLSGANVLTF	.	.	16	TRBV10-3	TRBJ2-6
TGTGCCAGCCGACAGGGGGGTTCCTACGAGCAGTACTTC	CASRQGGSYEQYF	.	TRBD1	13	TRBV7-2	TRBJ2-7
TGTGCCAGCAGTAACCCGGGACAGGGTTCAAGAGAGCAGTACTTC	CASSNPGQGSREQYF	.	TRBD1	15	TRBV6-1	TRBJ2-7
TGTGCCAGCACCTACAGGGGCACCGGGGTGCTGTTTTTT	CASTYRGTGVLFF	.	TRBD1	13	TRBV6-1	TRBJ2-2
TGCAGTGCCCCCGGGGGGGGGAACAATGAGCAGTTCTTC	CSAPGGGNNEQFF	.	TRBD2	13	TRBV20-1	TRBJ2-1
TGTGCCAGCAGCCCGTTGGGGGGTCCACAAGAGACCCAGTACTTC	CASSPLGGPQETQYF	few	.	15	TRBV5-5	TRBJ2-5
TGTGCCAGCTCGGGGGACAGGGGAAGCTATGGCTACACCTTC	CASSGDRGSYGYTF	few	TRBD1	14	TRBV18	TRBJ1-2
TGCGCCAGCAGCCCGGGACACCAAAATGGAAACACCATATATTTT	CASSPGHQNGNTIYF	.	.	15	TRBV5-1	TRBJ1-3
TGTGCCTGGAGTGTACGACCCTTCAGGCCCATGAACACTGAAGCTTTCTTT	CAWSVRPFRPMNTEAFF	few	.	17	TRBV30	TRBJ1-1
TGTGCCAGCAGCCGGGACAGCAATGAGCAGTTCTTC	CASSRDSNEQFF	.	TRBD1	12	TRBV9	TRBJ2-1
TGTGCCAGCAGCTTAAGTACAGGGTGGGGTAATGAAAAACTGTTTTTT	CASSLSTGWGNEKLFF	few	.	16	TRBV7-2	TRBJ1-4
TGTGCCAGCAGTTTAGCTTTTTCTGATGAGCAGTTCTTC	CASSLAFSDEQFF	.	.	13	TRBV12-3/TRBV12-4	TRBJ2-1
TGCGCCAGACCGGAGAGCTCCTATAATTCACCCCTCCACTTT	CARPESSYNSPLHF	.	.	14	TRBV10-2	TRBJ1-6
TGCGCCAGCAGTGAGTCCACTTCACCCCTCCACTTT	CASSESTSPLHF	medium-sized	.	12	TRBV10-1	TRBJ1-6